The 30 T cell receptor beta chains below all came from one sample that was sequenced in a study of circulating and synovial CD4+ cells in juvenile arthritis. TCRdb keeps only in-frame clones here, not all; method: immunoSEQ multiplex PCR. The top ten clones hold about 0.61% of a sample with 30,000 to 40,000 clones, about 95% of them seen once. Sequences were obtained from CD4+ T cells from blood. These receptors were taken from a human donor with juvenile idiopathic arthritis.

The J gene is TRBJ2-1, the V gene TRBV10-1; 9 bases match TRBD2. The CDR3 is made up of 15 amino acids. Trimming cost V 6 bases and J 5 bases; bases outside gene matches: 8. The germline V gene encodes CDR1 WNHNN and CDR2 SYGVQD (reference sequence). CDR3 protein: CASSESGGKNNEQFF. In DNA, the CDR3 is TGCGCCAGCAGCGAGAGCGGGGGGAAGAACAATGAGCAGTTCTTC.

The chain recombines TRBV10-3 with TRBJ2-7; 7 bases are shared with TRBD1. This CDR3 is 15 amino acids long. Per the germline V gene, CDR1 is ENHRY and CDR2 is SYGVKD. Losses at the gene ends were 5 bases for V and 3 bases for J; bases not matched to a gene: 10. CDR3 protein: CAISPDRARNYEQYF. CDR3 nucleotide sequence: TGTGCCATCAGTCCCGACAGGGCTCGAAACTACGAGCAGTACTTC.

The rearrangement links TRBV5-1 to TRBJ2-5, with 10 bases fitting TRBD1. The CDR3 has 17 residues. Germline values: CDR1 SGHRS, CDR2 YFSETQ. Germline trimming cut 0 bases from V and 4 bases from J; bases unmatched to any gene: 9. The CDR3 nucleotides read TGCGCCAGCAGCTTGGTACCGGGACAGGGGACGGGAGAGACCCAGTACTTC. Protein product: CASSLVPGQGTGETQYF.

For the CDR3, the DNA is TGTGCCAGCAGCACCTTAGCGGGAGAGTCAACCTACGAGCAGTACTTC. It translates to CASSTLAGESTYEQYF. The rearrangement uses TRBV5-4 and TRBJ2-5; TRBD2 matches at 9 bases. Judging by the DNA end, TRBJ2-7 fits better; the J call may be wrong. This CDR3 region has 16 residues. In germline, CDR1 is SGHNT, CDR2 YYREEE (reference sequence).

The V call is TRBV30, the J call TRBJ2-2; the match to TRBD2 covers 14 bases. With 4 bases clipped from V and 2 bases from J, the junction kept 15 bases outside the gene matches. The CDR3 is made up of 20 amino acids. Per the germline V gene, CDR1 is GTSNPN and CDR2 is SVGIG (reference sequence). CDR3 sequence (DNA): TGTGCCTGGATCAAACCCCCCCCGGGACTAGCGGGAGTAAACACCGGGGAGCTGTTTTTT. This sequence encodes CAWIKPPPGLAGVNTGELFF.

This clone has only one observation. The chain uses TRBV5-1 and TRBJ2-5; D is perhaps TRBD2 (6 bases). The CDR3 covers 13 residues. Germline V gene lookup returns CDR1 SGHRS and CDR2 YFSETQ. Trimming pared 0 bases from V and 4 bases from J, leaving 7 bases between. The chain's CDR3 is CASSLAGGETQYF. In nucleotides, the CDR3 is TGCGCCAGCAGCTTGGCCGGGGGAGAGACCCAGTACTTC.

The chain joins TRBV6-5 to TRBJ1-2, with 7 nucleotides matching TRBD1. Germline loops: CDR1 MNHEY, CDR2 SVGAGI. V dropped 8 bases and J dropped 4; count of bases not matched to a gene: 7. The CDR3 length is 13 residues. The CDR3: CASRAGGAYGYTF. The CDR3 DNA follows: TGTGCCAGCCGGGCAGGGGGAGCCTATGGCTACACCTTC.

The chain couples TRBV29-1 to TRBJ2-5; tentative D call: TRBD2 (6 bases). Deletions cut 6 bases from V and 1 base from J, with 9 bases between. Germline V lookup: CDR1 SQVTM, CDR2 ANQGSEA. This CDR3 comprises 12 residues. The CDR3, as DNA: TGCAGCGTGCGGGACGTCCAAGAGACCCAGTACTTC. It yields the protein CSVRDVQETQYF.

This chain connects TRBV11-2 to TRBJ2-2; 9 bases fit TRBD2. V lost 1 base to trimming and J lost 7 bases; unmatched junction nucleotides: 4. The CDR3 spans 15 residues. In germline, CDR1 is SGHAT, CDR2 FQNNGV. CDR3 sequence (DNA): TGTGCCAGCAGCTTAGTTAGCGGGAGTTTCGGGGAGCTGTTTTTT. Residues: CASSLVSGSFGELFF.

The chain carries TRBV10-3 and TRBJ1-1, with TRBD1 matching over 12 bases. CDR1 ENHRY and CDR2 SYGVKD come from the germline V gene. The CDR3 extends over 16 amino acids. Germline trimming cut 7 bases from V and 5 bases from J; bases unmatched to any gene: 11. In nucleotides, the CDR3 is TGTGCCATCAAAGGGACAGGGGGCCGTGAAGGGACTGAAGCTTTCTTT. This gives the protein CAIKGTGGREGTEAFF.

With respect to this clone: The junction differs from germline at one of its ends, possibly a read error. V usage is TRBV19 and J usage is TRBJ2-2, with TRBD2 matching over 7 bases. CDR1 LNHDA and CDR2 SQIVND come from the germline V gene (reference sequence). CDR3 length equals 17 residues. CDR3 nucleotide sequence: TGTGCCAGTAGTCGTGTCGGGACTACGTCCAACATCGGGGAGCTGTTTTTT. Its translation is CASSRVGTTSNIGELFF.

The chain employs TRBV5-1 and TRBJ2-5; 12 bases map to TRBD2. The J call may be wrong; the DNA end is better matched by TRBJ2-7. CDR3 length: 17 amino acids. Germline CDR1 and CDR2: SGHRS and YFSETQ. CDR3 residues: CASSWGTASGRAYEQYF. The CDR3 DNA reads as TGCGCCAGCAGCTGGGGGACAGCTAGCGGGAGGGCGTACGAGCAGTACTTC.

The chain combines TRBV6-5 with TRBJ2-7, with D possibly being TRBD2 (5 bases). The CDR3 loop spans 13 amino acids. Germline V gives CDR1 MNHEY, CDR2 SVGAGI. Trimming took 2 bases from V and 1 from J, leaving 6 bases between them. The DNA for the CDR3 is TGTGCCAGCAGTTACGAGGGATCCTACGAGCAGTACTTC. Its translation: CASSYEGSYEQYF.

The V gene is TRBV28, the J gene TRBJ2-7; D is possibly TRBD1 (6 bases). Trimming shortened V by 8 bases and J by 1 base, and 15 bases separated the two germline ends. The CDR3 sequence is 14 residues long. Germline V gene lookup returns CDR1 MDHEN and CDR2 SYDVKM. The CDR3 reads CASEAQGQSYEQYF. Written as DNA, the CDR3 is TGTGCCAGCGAGGCCCAAGGACAGTCCTACGAGCAGTACTTC.

The chain is built from TRBV9 and TRBJ2-3, with TRBD2 matching over 10 bases. Trimming took 4 bases from V and 6 from J; bases not matched to a gene: 11. Germline CDR1 SGDLS, CDR2 YYNGEE. This CDR3 is 16 amino acids long. The CDR3 coding sequence is TGTGCCAGCAGCTTTAGCACTAGCGGGGAGACGGATACGCAGTATTTT. The encoded protein is CASSFSTSGETDTQYF. Variable domain in full (rest from reference TRBV9 and TRBJ2-3): DSGVTQTPKHLITATGQRVTLRCSPRSGDLSVYWYQQSLDQGLQFLIQYYNGEERAKGNILERFSAQQFPDLHSELNLSSLELGDSALYFCASSFSTSGETDTQYFGPGTRLTVL.

This chain links TRBV10-3 with TRBJ2-5; D call uncertain. Germline V gene data show CDR1 as ENHRY and CDR2 as SYGVKD. V lost 6 bases, J lost 5 bases, and 10 bases lay in between. The CDR3 covers 12 residues. The CDR3 region is CAIRGVGETQYF. The CDR3 bases are TGTGCCATCAGGGGCGTTGGGGAGACCCAGTACTTC.

This clone has a single count. The chain uses TRBV30 and TRBJ1-4; the D is unclear. Germline values: CDR1 GTSNPN, CDR2 SVGIG (reference sequence). The CDR3 spans 10 residues. V was pared by 5 bases and J by 11 bases, with 9 bases between. In DNA form, the CDR3 reads TGTGCCTGGGCCGGGTCCAAACTGTTTTTT. Its protein is CAWAGSKLFF.

This clone was found a few times. This chain joins TRBV6-6 and TRBJ1-3, with 8 bases identical to TRBD1. CDR1 is MNHNY and CDR2 is SVGAGI in the germline V gene (reference sequence). The junction had 5 bases not matched to a gene; V was cut back by 7 bases and J by 3 bases. The CDR3 is 14 residues long. The CDR3 DNA is TGTGCCAGCATATCAGGGGGCAGTGGAAACACCATATATTTT. Its protein is CASISGGSGNTIYF.

This chain connects TRBV2 to TRBJ2-5; possible D gene TRBD2, 5 bases. V was cut by 2 bases and J by 2 bases, with 15 bases left in between. The germline CDR1 and CDR2 sequences are SNHLY and FYNNEI. The CDR3 loop spans 16 amino acids. CDR3 sequence (DNA): TGTGCCAGCAGTGAATCGATTGGACTCCTACAAGAGACCCAGTACTTC. It yields the protein CASSESIGLLQETQYF.

Written as DNA, the CDR3 is TGTGCCAGCAGGCCGGGACAGTCACTATATGGCTACACCTTC. Translating it yields CASRPGQSLYGYTF. This chain uses TRBV6-5 with TRBJ1-2; 7 bases map to TRBD1. Per the germline V gene, CDR1 is MNHEY and CDR2 is SVGAGI. The CDR3 is 14 amino acids. J lost 5 bases, V lost 6 bases, and 9 bases had no gene match.

The rearrangement joins TRBV25-1 to TRBJ1-4; D is perhaps TRBD1 (6 bases). This CDR3 contains 16 residues. Germline CDR1 reads MGHDK; CDR2 reads SYGVNS. V lost 2 bases to trimming and J lost 6 bases, with 16 bases between them. DNA of the CDR3: TGTGCCAGCAGTGAAGGGGCGGCAGGGGCCCATGAAAAACTGTTTTTT. Its translation is CASSEGAAGAHEKLFF.

This clone was found once. No DNA is shown, since the ends of the CDR3 on it are uncertain; the CDR3 is the one TCRdb lists. V is TRBV12-2 and J is TRBJ2-2; no check of the table's D call, TRBD2, against the DNA was made. TRBV12-2 is given as a pseudogene. The CDR3 numbers 17 amino acids, ends counted. The CDR3 here is CASRLTVASGNTGELFF.

The V call is TRBV5-1, the J call TRBJ2-7; TRBD1 aligns across 12 bases. The CDR3 is 17 amino acids. With V trimmed by 2 bases and J by 3 bases, 9 bases remained unmatched. Per the germline V gene, CDR1 is SGHRS and CDR2 is YFSETQ. The DNA of the CDR3 is TGCGCCAGCAGCTTAGCCGGGACAGGGGGCGGAAACTACGAGCAGTACTTC. This sequence encodes CASSLAGTGGGNYEQYF.

The J gene is TRBJ2-3, the V gene TRBV7-6; D is undetermined. This CDR3 contains 14 residues. V was cut by 5 bases and J by 0 bases, with 9 bases left in between. The germline gives CDR1 SGHVS, CDR2 FNYEAQ. The CDR3 region has the DNA TGTGCCAGCAGCATCGCTACCAGCACAGATACGCAGTATTTT. Its protein product is CASSIATSTDTQYF.

Here the CDR3 reads CASSERQGGEAFF. CDR3 DNA sequence: TGTGCCAGCAGCGAAAGACAGGGGGGTGAAGCTTTCTTT. The chain carries TRBV7-3 and TRBJ1-1; TRBD1 aligns across 9 bases. In germline, CDR1 is SGHTA, CDR2 FQGTGA. The CDR3 extends over 13 amino acids. The ends lost 5 bases at V and 7 bases at J; junction bases unmatched: 5.

This clone was detected only once. The rearrangement joins TRBV18 to TRBJ1-1; D perhaps matches TRBD1 (5 bases). The ends were cut back, 3 bases at V and 0 bases at J, with 11 bases in the middle. Germline V lookup: CDR1 KGHSH, CDR2 LQKENI. This CDR3 has 15 residues. The CDR3 loop is CASSPEGQVNTEAFF. The CDR3 bases are TGTGCCAGCTCACCGGAGGGGCAGGTGAACACTGAAGCTTTCTTT.

This chain connects TRBV4-1 to TRBJ2-5, with D possibly being TRBD1 (6 bases). V lost 3 bases and J 5 bases, leaving 25 bases between the germline ends. The CDR3 spans 18 residues. CDR1 and CDR2 (germline): MGHRA, YSYEKL. For the CDR3, the DNA is TGCGCCAGCAGCCAGGTTCAGGGGCGTAGACTAACCCTGGAGACCCAGTACTTC. Its translation: CASSQVQGRRLTLETQYF.

The rearrangement uses TRBV5-8 and TRBJ2-5, with a weak D call TRBD1 (7 bases). The DNA end favors TRBJ2-7, so the J call may be wrong. Germline V gives CDR1 SGHTS, CDR2 YDEGEE. CDR3 length equals 15 residues. The CDR3 loop reads CASSLRGGGRYEQYF. DNA of the CDR3: TGTGCCAGCAGCTTGCGCGGAGGGGGCCGGTACGAGCAGTACTTC.

The CDR3 region is CASSLLGTGELFF. The CDR3, as DNA: TGTGCCAGCAGCTTACTCGGCACCGGGGAGCTGTTTTTT. The chain is built from TRBV11-3 and TRBJ2-2; D gene unclear. This CDR3 is 13 amino acids long. The V and J ends lost 2 bases and 4 bases respectively, with 5 bases between them. Germline CDR1 reads SGHNT; CDR2 reads YENEEA. The whole variable domain, remainder taken from reference TRBV11-3 and TRBJ2-2, is EAGVVQSPRYKIIEKKQPVAFWCNPISGHNTLYWYLQNLGQGPELLIRYENEEAVDDSQLPKDRFSAERLKGVDSTLKIQPAELGDSAVYLCASSLLGTGELFFGEGSRLTVL.

The chain links TRBV10-1 to TRBJ2-2; D perhaps matches TRBD2 (7 bases). Trimming cost V 10 bases and J 1 base, with 16 bases left between them. CDR1 and CDR2 (germline): WNHNN, SYGVQD (reference sequence). The CDR3 extends over 15 amino acids. The CDR3 loop is CANMGGAENTGELFF. In DNA form, the CDR3 reads TGCGCCAACATGGGGGGGGCGGAGAACACCGGGGAGCTGTTTTTT.